A selection of T cell receptor beta chains follows, all from one sample in a study of T cells after yellow fever vaccination. TCRdb re-called the 5' RACE reads through MiXCR, storing one row per CDR3 protein. The sample has roughly 330,000 distinct CDR3 sequences; 4% are singletons. The sequences come from PBMCs, collected 5 days after the yellow fever booster vaccination. Every receptor here comes from a young man who received the YFV17D yellow fever vaccine. The CDR3 runs from the conserved cysteine through the conserved F or W. The D gene is left open where the match is weak. Clone size appears in some rows only: once, few, many, or a class for an expanded clone.

few,.,TRBV7-3,TRBJ2-1,14,CASSLGSSSVEQFF,TGTGCCAGCAGCTTGGGTTCATCATCGGTTGAGCAGTTCTTC
many,.,TRBV24-1,TRBJ2-1,13,CATSDNPDNEQFF,TGTGCCACCAGTGATAACCCCGACAATGAGCAGTTCTTC
.,.,TRBV7-9,TRBJ2-1,16,CASSLSLDSSYNEQFF,TGTGCCAGCAGCTTATCACTCGACAGCTCCTACAATGAGCAGTTCTTC
many,.,TRBV20-1,TRBJ2-7,12,CSASTGSYEQYF,TGCAGTGCTAGCACGGGGTCCTACGAGCAGTACTTC
.,.,TRBV6-1,TRBJ1-5,14,CASSDSGLGQPQHF,TGTGCCAGCAGTGATTCTGGGTTGGGGCAGCCCCAGCATTTT
.,TRBD1,TRBV5-1,TRBJ2-5,16,CASSLVGQGYQETQYF,TGCGCCAGCAGCTTGGTTGGACAGGGGTACCAAGAGACCCAGTACTTC
.,.,TRBV9,TRBJ1-2,16,CASSARPRWDVYGYTF,TGTGCCAGCAGCGCACGGCCAAGGTGGGATGTCTATGGCTACACCTTC
many,.,TRBV7-7,TRBJ1-5,16,CASSLDGGPINQPQHF,TGTGCCAGCAGCTTAGACGGCGGACCTATCAATCAGCCCCAGCATTTT
.,.,TRBV7-9,TRBJ1-3,14,CAGSTGLSGNTIYF,TGTGCCGGGAGTACAGGGCTCTCTGGAAACACCATATATTTT
.,.,TRBV24-1,TRBJ2-3,11,CATQGADTQYF,TGTGCCACGCAGGGTGCAGATACGCAGTATTTT
many,TRBD1,TRBV5-1,TRBJ1-2,13,CASKKQGEDGYTF,TGCGCCAGCAAGAAACAGGGGGAGGATGGCTACACCTTC
many,TRBD1,TRBV11-1,TRBJ1-1,17,CASRWDRGRDRNTEAFF,TGTGCCAGCAGATGGGACAGGGGGCGCGATCGGAACACTGAAGCTTTCTTT
many,.,TRBV4-1,TRBJ2-7,15,CASSQEYRLLREQYF,TGCGCCAGCAGCCAAGAATACAGGCTCCTCCGCGAGCAGTACTTC
many,TRBD1,TRBV10-3,TRBJ2-3,15,CAISTPQGEADTQYF,TGTGCCATCAGTACACCACAGGGGGAAGCAGATACGCAGTATTTT
.,.,TRBV28,TRBJ2-3,14,CASSPSEEIRAQYF,TGTGCCAGCTCCCCCTCAGAGGAGATTCGAGCGCAGTATTTT
few,TRBD1,TRBV20-1,TRBJ2-3,15,CSALTGTGRTDTQYF,TGCAGTGCCCTGACCGGGACAGGGCGCACAGATACGCAGTATTTT
.,.,TRBV6-2/TRBV6-3,TRBJ2-1,15,CASRRSDSLYNEQFF,TGTGCCAGCAGGAGGAGCGATTCCCTCTACAATGAGCAGTTCTTC
many,.,TRBV10-3,TRBJ2-2,15,CAISVGGRNTGELFF,TGTGCCATCAGTGTGGGGGGACGTAACACCGGGGAGCTGTTTTTT
.,TRBD2,TRBV11-2,TRBJ2-3,15,CASSPISGVADTQYF,TGTGCCAGCAGCCCGATTAGCGGGGTAGCAGATACGCAGTATTTT
.,.,TRBV6-6,TRBJ1-2,16,CASRSPAPGANYGYTF,TGTGCCAGCAGGAGCCCAGCACCGGGGGCTAACTATGGCTACACCTTC
many,.,TRBV7-2,TRBJ1-2,12,CASSPISGGYTF,TGTGCCAGCAGCCCGATCTCGGGGGGCTACACCTTC
few,.,TRBV14,TRBJ2-3,13,CASSRLATDTQYF,TGTGCCAGCAGCCGGCTAGCCACTGATACGCAGTATTTT
few,.,TRBV15,TRBJ2-1,15,CATSRSRGRQNEQFF,TGTGCCACCAGCAGATCGAGGGGCAGACAGAATGAGCAGTTCTTC
.,TRBD1,TRBV6-5,TRBJ2-6,17,CASSWSGQGIGANVLTF,TGTGCCAGCAGTTGGTCGGGACAGGGGATCGGGGCCAACGTCCTGACTTTC
.,.,TRBV7-2,TRBJ1-1,14,CASSPSTGWAEAFF,TGTGCCAGCAGCCCGTCGACAGGTTGGGCTGAAGCTTTCTTT
many,TRBD1,TRBV20-1,TRBJ2-7,13,CSASGTGAYEQYF,TGCAGTGCATCCGGGACAGGCGCCTACGAGCAGTACTTC
many,.,TRBV20-1,TRBJ2-3,16,CSARDQRGEGADTQYF,TGCAGTGCTAGAGATCAGAGAGGGGAAGGCGCAGATACGCAGTATTTT
few,.,TRBV12-5,TRBJ1-1,12,CASGLSTTEAFF,TGTGCTAGTGGTTTGTCGACCACTGAAGCTTTCTTT
few,.,TRBV4-1,TRBJ1-3,16,CASSQDDTYSGNTIYF,TGCGCCAGCAGCCAAGATGACACTTACTCTGGAAACACCATATATTTT
.,TRBD2,TRBV6-2/TRBV6-3,TRBJ2-1,17,CASSYLDGTSGYNEQFF,TGTGCCAGCAGTTACTTGGATGGGACTAGCGGATACAATGAGCAGTTCTTC
many,TRBD1,TRBV19,TRBJ1-5,15,CASSIESGQGQPQHF,TGTGCCAGTAGTATAGAATCGGGACAGGGCCAGCCCCAGCATTTT
many,TRBD1,TRBV6-2/TRBV6-3,TRBJ1-5,18,CASTSRDRLTYSNQPQHF,TGTGCCAGCACCTCCCGGGACAGACTAACGTATAGCAATCAGCCCCAGCATTTT
many,TRBD1,TRBV7-6,TRBJ2-2,16,CASSPTGTDITGELFF,TGTGCCAGCAGCCCCACCGGGACAGACATCACCGGGGAGCTGTTTTTT
many,.,TRBV7-3,TRBJ2-5,16,CASSLGATSLQETQYF,TGTGCCAGCAGCTTGGGTGCTACTAGTTTACAAGAGACCCAGTACTTC
.,.,TRBV20-1,TRBJ2-3,16,CSARDPLREVTDTQYF,TGCAGTGCTAGAGATCCCCTAAGGGAGGTAACAGATACGCAGTATTTT
.,.,TRBV7-2,TRBJ1-6,14,CASSFRRTNSPLHF,TGTGCCAGCAGCTTTCGTCGAACAAATTCACCCCTCCACTTT